These T cell receptor beta chains were read from a single sample in a study of blood T cells in healthy people across ages. TCRdb ran MiXCR on the 5' RACE reads and lists one entry per CDR3 protein. The sample yields about 580,000 distinct CDR3 sequences, roughly 48% seen once. Sequencing input: blood. All receptors derive from a man older than 75 in good health. Both conserved end residues are part of each CDR3. A D gene is named only where the DNA matches it firmly. The size of a clone is reported for some rows only, either as once, few or many, or as a class for expanded clones.

V gene,clone size,J gene,D gene,CDR3 DNA,CDR3 protein
TRBV6-5,few,TRBJ1-5,TRBD1,TGTGCCAGCAGTCACCGGACAGGAGCGAATTTGGGATTCAATCAGCCCCAGCATTTT,CASSHRTGANLGFNQPQHF
TRBV28,NA,TRBJ2-1,TRBD2,TGTGCCAGCAGGGGAGGGACTGGATACAATGAGCAGTTCTTC,CASRGGTGYNEQFF
TRBV29-1,NA,TRBJ1-5,TRBD1,TGCAGCGCCCTAGAGAGTCAGGGGGCAGGACGGCCCCAGCATTTT,CSALESQGAGRPQHF
TRBV7-2,few,TRBJ2-1,TRBD1,TGTGCCAGCAGCTTGGGTTGGGGACAGCCCCGTAGTGAGCAGTTCTTC,CASSLGWGQPRSEQFF
TRBV29-1,few,TRBJ2-5,TRBD1,TGCAGCGTTGAAGACCCGGGACAGGGTCGCAATGAGCAGTACTTC,CSVEDPGQGRNEQYF
TRBV24-1,NA,TRBJ2-3,TRBD2,TGTGCCACCAGTCCTAGCGGGAGCCGTGGTACGCAGTATTTT,CATSPSGSRGTQYF
TRBV30,NA,TRBJ1-2,NA,TGTGCCTGGAGTGTCACACCCAGTGGTGGCTACACCTTC,CAWSVTPSGGYTF
TRBV28,many,TRBJ2-7,NA,TGTGCCAGCAGGGTCGGGCGCCACGAGCAGTACTTC,CASRVGRHEQYF
TRBV5-1,NA,TRBJ2-3,TRBD2,TGCGCCAGCAGACGAGGGACTAGCGGACGAAGAACAGATACGCAGTATTTT,CASRRGTSGRRTDTQYF
TRBV15,NA,TRBJ2-4,NA,TGTGCCACCAGCAGAGATCTGGGCAATTGGGTGGAGCAGTACTTC,CATSRDLGNWVEQYF
TRBV20-1,NA,TRBJ2-5,TRBD2,TGCAGTGCTATCAGCGACGGGGGGAGGGAGACCCAGTACTTC,CSAISDGGRETQYF